This T cell receptor beta chain stems from a study of identical twins. Each CDR3 protein gets one entry after TCRdb re-called the 5' RACE reads with MiXCR. The data hold fewer than 350,000 distinct CDR3 sequences, with about 8.1% observed a single time. This clonotype has a handful of counts. This CDR3 has 13 amino acids. The V gene lost 3 bases and the J gene lost 6 bases, with 9 bases spanning the gap. These sequences were also reported in another study, on yellow fever vaccine responses in identical twins.

Sequenced input: memory (CD45RO+) T cells sorted from blood. This receptor was taken from a woman under 30 in good health. The chain uses TRBV12-3 or TRBV12-4 and TRBJ2-1; D is unresolved. The CDR3 nucleotides read TGTGCCAGCAGTTTCCTACTCGTCAATGAGCAGTTCTTC. Its protein product is CASSFLLVNEQFF.